The rows below give T cell receptor beta chains drawn from one sample of a study of OX40 agonist ivuxolimab in advanced cancers. Using immunoSEQ multiplex PCR, the repertoire was profiled, and TCRdb retains in-frame clones only, with some absent. The sample yields tens of thousands of clones, 88% seen once. Specimen: CD4+ or CD8+ T cells sorted from blood, collected in a trial of the OX40 agonist ivuxolimab. The receptor set was obtained from an adult with an advanced solid tumor such as melanoma, head and neck, liver or kidney cancer. CDR3s include the opening cysteine and the closing phenylalanine or tryptophan. D genes are given only for firm matches. Rows give clone size only sometimes, using once, few, many, or a class for an expanded clone.

clone_size: few
j_call: TRBJ2-3
v_call: TRBV5-6
d_call: TRBD1
cdr3_nt: TGTGCCAGCAGCCGCATCCGGACAGGGGCCAACACAGATACGCAGTATTTT
cdr3_aa: CASSRIRTGANTDTQYF

clone_size: .
j_call: TRBJ2-7
v_call: TRBV14
d_call: .
cdr3_nt: TGTGCCAGCAGCCGCGTTGACACTTTCTACGAGCAGTACTTC
cdr3_aa: CASSRVDTFYEQYF

clone_size: once
j_call: TRBJ2-3
v_call: TRBV7-9
d_call: .
cdr3_nt: TGTGCCAGCAGCTTGGGAGTTACTAGCACAGATACGCAGTATTTT
cdr3_aa: CASSLGVTSTDTQYF

clone_size: .
j_call: TRBJ1-5
v_call: TRBV28
d_call: .
cdr3_nt: TGTGCCAGCCGCGGGCTAAATCAGCCCCAGCATTTT
cdr3_aa: CASRGLNQPQHF

clone_size: .
j_call: TRBJ2-1
v_call: TRBV19
d_call: TRBD1
cdr3_nt: TGTGCCAGTAGTCAGACAGGGGGCTCCTACAATGAGCAGTTCTTC
cdr3_aa: CASSQTGGSYNEQFF

clone_size: .
j_call: TRBJ2-3
v_call: TRBV29-1
d_call: .
cdr3_nt: TGCAGCGTTTATGGCCCAGATACGCAGTATTTT
cdr3_aa: CSVYGPDTQYF

clone_size: .
j_call: TRBJ2-7
v_call: TRBV11-3
d_call: TRBD1
cdr3_nt: TGTGCCAGCAGCCCCGCCCCGGACAGGGCCTACGAGCAGTACTTC
cdr3_aa: CASSPAPDRAYEQYF

clone_size: .
j_call: TRBJ2-3
v_call: TRBV7-9
d_call: TRBD2
cdr3_nt: TGTGCCAGCAGTCCTGGGACTAGCGGTTCAGATACGCAGTATTTT
cdr3_aa: CASSPGTSGSDTQYF

clone_size: few
j_call: TRBJ2-3
v_call: TRBV5-1
d_call: TRBD2
cdr3_nt: TGCGCCAGCAGCTCAGACTTTTCTTACTTAGCGGGTGCTAGCACAGATACGCAGTATTTT
cdr3_aa: CASSSDFSYLAGASTDTQYF

clone_size: once
j_call: TRBJ2-5
v_call: TRBV2
d_call: .
cdr3_nt: TGTGCCAGCAGCTCCGGACAAGAGACCCAGTACTTC
cdr3_aa: CASSSGQETQYF

clone_size: medium-sized
j_call: TRBJ1-2
v_call: TRBV28
d_call: TRBD1
cdr3_nt: TGTGCCAGCAGTTTAAGCGGGACAGGGTTTGTTATAACCTTC
cdr3_aa: CASSLSGTGFVITF

clone_size: few
j_call: TRBJ1-2
v_call: TRBV4-3
d_call: TRBD1
cdr3_nt: TGCGCCAGCAGCCAAGATTACCCAGGGGGTTACTATGGCTACACCTTC
cdr3_aa: CASSQDYPGGYYGYTF

clone_size: .
j_call: TRBJ1-1
v_call: TRBV29-1
d_call: .
cdr3_nt: TGCAGCCTGACAGCTACTATGAACACTGAAGCTTTCTTT
cdr3_aa: CSLTATMNTEAFF

clone_size: .
j_call: TRBJ2-5
v_call: TRBV7-9
d_call: .
cdr3_nt: TGTGCCAGCAGCCCGCAAGAGACCCAGTACTTC
cdr3_aa: CASSPQETQYF

clone_size: once
j_call: TRBJ2-1
v_call: TRBV5-1
d_call: TRBD1
cdr3_nt: TGCGCCAGCAGCTTGGCCTCCCCGAGACAGGGCAATGAGCAGTTCTTC
cdr3_aa: CASSLASPRQGNEQFF

clone_size: .
j_call: TRBJ1-1
v_call: TRBV27
d_call: TRBD1
cdr3_nt: TGTGCCAGCAGGGCGGGGACAGGGGAGGCGAACACTGAAGCTTTCTTT
cdr3_aa: CASRAGTGEANTEAFF

clone_size: .
j_call: TRBJ2-2
v_call: TRBV11-2
d_call: .
cdr3_nt: TGTGCCAGCAGCTTAGATTCCCCCCTGTTCAGCTCCGGGGAGCTGTTTTTT
cdr3_aa: CASSLDSPLFSSGELFF

clone_size: .
j_call: TRBJ2-1
v_call: TRBV5-4
d_call: TRBD2
cdr3_nt: TGTGCCAGCAGCTTGCGTGGCGGGGGAAATGAGCAGTTCTTC
cdr3_aa: CASSLRGGGNEQFF

clone_size: .
j_call: TRBJ2-3
v_call: TRBV7-2
d_call: .
cdr3_nt: TGTGCCAGCAGCCAGACGGGGTACACAGATACGCAGTATTTT
cdr3_aa: CASSQTGYTDTQYF

clone_size: once
j_call: TRBJ2-5
v_call: TRBV5-5
d_call: .
cdr3_nt: TGTGCCAGCAGCCCCCACTTTCCGGGGGCCGACCAAGAGACCCAGTACTTC
cdr3_aa: CASSPHFPGADQETQYF

clone_size: .
j_call: TRBJ1-6
v_call: TRBV6-6
d_call: .
cdr3_nt: TGTGCCAGCAGTTACACAGGACAAGTTAATTCACCCCTCCACTTT
cdr3_aa: CASSYTGQVNSPLHF

clone_size: .
j_call: TRBJ2-1
v_call: TRBV29-1
d_call: TRBD2
cdr3_nt: TGCAGCGCCTCGACTAGCGGGGGTTACAATGAGCAGTTCTTC
cdr3_aa: CSASTSGGYNEQFF

clone_size: .
j_call: TRBJ1-5
v_call: TRBV7-6
d_call: .
cdr3_nt: TGTGCCAGCAGCTTAGGGTCAGGGGATCAGCCCCAGCATTTT
cdr3_aa: CASSLGSGDQPQHF

clone_size: .
j_call: TRBJ1-5
v_call: TRBV28
d_call: .
cdr3_nt: TGTGCCAGCGGATTAGACAGGAATCAGCCCCAGCATTTT
cdr3_aa: CASGLDRNQPQHF

clone_size: .
j_call: TRBJ1-4
v_call: TRBV18
d_call: .
cdr3_nt: TGTGCCAGCTCACTTGGCACGGATGAAAAACTGTTTTTT
cdr3_aa: CASSLGTDEKLFF

clone_size: .
j_call: TRBJ1-1
v_call: TRBV5-1
d_call: TRBD1
cdr3_nt: TGCGCCAGCAGCTGGGGGACAGCGAACACTGAAGCTTTCTTT
cdr3_aa: CASSWGTANTEAFF

clone_size: once
j_call: TRBJ1-4
v_call: TRBV19
d_call: .
cdr3_nt: TGTGCCAGTGGACGCGGGAGTCAACTGAATAATGAAAAACTGTTTTTT
cdr3_aa: CASGRGSQLNNEKLFF

clone_size: .
j_call: TRBJ1-1
v_call: TRBV14
d_call: .
cdr3_nt: TGTGCCAGCAGCCAAGATCGGGTGGCTGAAGCTTTCTTT
cdr3_aa: CASSQDRVAEAFF

clone_size: few
j_call: TRBJ2-2
v_call: TRBV11-1
d_call: .
cdr3_nt: TGTGCCAGCAGCCCAACACGGGTTAACACCGGGGAGCTGTTTTTT
cdr3_aa: CASSPTRVNTGELFF

clone_size: .
j_call: TRBJ2-7
v_call: TRBV28
d_call: .
cdr3_nt: TGTGCCAGCAGAGCAAACCGGGACCTTACTGGAGAGCAGTACTTC
cdr3_aa: CASRANRDLTGEQYF

clone_size: .
j_call: TRBJ1-6
v_call: TRBV6-6
d_call: TRBD1
cdr3_nt: TGTGCCAGCAGTACCCAGGGGGCATATAATTCACCCCTCCACTTT
cdr3_aa: CASSTQGAYNSPLHF

clone_size: .
j_call: TRBJ1-1
v_call: TRBV6-5
d_call: .
cdr3_nt: TGTGCCAGCAGTACTTGGGGGACTGAAGCTTTCTTT
cdr3_aa: CASSTWGTEAFF

clone_size: .
j_call: TRBJ1-2
v_call: TRBV28
d_call: TRBD1
cdr3_nt: TGTGCCAGCAGTACCGGCGGACAGGGGACCTATGGCTACACCTTC
cdr3_aa: CASSTGGQGTYGYTF

clone_size: .
j_call: TRBJ2-5
v_call: TRBV25-1
d_call: TRBD1
cdr3_nt: TGTGCCAGCAGTCCACCCACAGGGGTGGGCCAAGAGACCCAGTACTTC
cdr3_aa: CASSPPTGVGQETQYF

clone_size: .
j_call: TRBJ2-1
v_call: TRBV18
d_call: TRBD2
cdr3_nt: TGTGCCAGCTCACCAAGGGGGACTAGCCTTCCTACAAATGAGCAGTTCTTC
cdr3_aa: CASSPRGTSLPTNEQFF

clone_size: once
j_call: TRBJ1-2
v_call: TRBV29-1
d_call: TRBD1
cdr3_nt: TGCAGCGTTGCCTTCTCCTTCCAGGGGGTTGATGGCTACACCTTC
cdr3_aa: CSVAFSFQGVDGYTF

clone_size: .
j_call: TRBJ2-5
v_call: TRBV5-6
d_call: TRBD2
cdr3_nt: TGTGCCAGCAGCTTCGCAACACTAGCGGGAGGGGAGACCCAGTACTTC
cdr3_aa: CASSFATLAGGETQYF

clone_size: once
j_call: TRBJ1-2
v_call: TRBV19
d_call: .
cdr3_nt: TGTGCCACCAGCCAGGGACTCAACTATGGCTACACCTTC
cdr3_aa: CATSQGLNYGYTF

clone_size: .
j_call: TRBJ1-1
v_call: TRBV2
d_call: .
cdr3_nt: TGTGCCAGCTTGGACGGGGTCGGCACTGAAGCTTTCTTT
cdr3_aa: CASLDGVGTEAFF

clone_size: .
j_call: TRBJ2-7
v_call: TRBV28
d_call: .
cdr3_nt: TGTGCCAGCATGGGGCCCCAAACCTACGAGCAGTACTTC
cdr3_aa: CASMGPQTYEQYF

clone_size: .
j_call: TRBJ2-5
v_call: TRBV7-2
d_call: TRBD1
cdr3_nt: TGTGCCAGCAGCCCTTTAGGGACAGCAACACAAGAGACCCAGTACTTC
cdr3_aa: CASSPLGTATQETQYF

clone_size: once
j_call: TRBJ2-1
v_call: TRBV2
d_call: .
cdr3_nt: TGTGCCAGCAGTGCATTACAGGGAACCTACCGGGGTAGCTCGGGCAATGAGCAGTTCTTC
cdr3_aa: CASSALQGTYRGSSGNEQFF

clone_size: .
j_call: TRBJ1-1
v_call: TRBV30
d_call: .
cdr3_nt: TGTGCCTGGAGTCATGACTGGAGTGGGACTGAAGCTTTCTTT
cdr3_aa: CAWSHDWSGTEAFF

clone_size: .
j_call: TRBJ2-1
v_call: TRBV18
d_call: TRBD2
cdr3_nt: TGTGCCAGCTCACCGGGGACTAGCGGGACATACAATGAGCAGTTCTTC
cdr3_aa: CASSPGTSGTYNEQFF

clone_size: .
j_call: TRBJ2-1
v_call: TRBV4-3
d_call: .
cdr3_nt: TGCGCCAGCAGCCAAGAACCCCGAGGGTCCAATGAGCAGTTCTTC
cdr3_aa: CASSQEPRGSNEQFF

clone_size: .
j_call: TRBJ2-7
v_call: TRBV2
d_call: .
cdr3_nt: TGTGCCAGCAGTGGACAGCCATTATCCTACGAGCAGTACTTC
cdr3_aa: CASSGQPLSYEQYF

clone_size: .
j_call: TRBJ2-3
v_call: TRBV6-1
d_call: .
cdr3_nt: TGTGCCAGCAGGGAGGTAACAGATACGCAGTATTTT
cdr3_aa: CASREVTDTQYF

clone_size: .
j_call: TRBJ2-7
v_call: TRBV5-1
d_call: .
cdr3_nt: TGCGCCAGCAGCCTTAATCCGGGACCTTCGGACCACGAGCAGTACTTC
cdr3_aa: CASSLNPGPSDHEQYF

clone_size: .
j_call: TRBJ2-1
v_call: TRBV5-1
d_call: .
cdr3_nt: TGCGCCAGTAGATCTGGGACACCGAGCTACAATGAGCAGTTCTTC
cdr3_aa: CASRSGTPSYNEQFF

clone_size: .
j_call: TRBJ2-6
v_call: TRBV27
d_call: .
cdr3_nt: TGTGCCAGCAGTCCGGGGGTCGTGACGGGGGCCAACGTCCTGACTTTC
cdr3_aa: CASSPGVVTGANVLTF

clone_size: .
j_call: TRBJ1-2
v_call: TRBV4-1
d_call: .
cdr3_nt: TGCGCCAGCAGCCAAGATAGTGGACTCCTCAACACCTTC
cdr3_aa: CASSQDSGLLNTF

clone_size: .
j_call: TRBJ1-2
v_call: TRBV28
d_call: .
cdr3_nt: TGTGCCAGCAGCGGGAACTATGGCTACACCTTC
cdr3_aa: CASSGNYGYTF

clone_size: .
j_call: TRBJ1-2
v_call: TRBV6-1
d_call: .
cdr3_nt: TGTGCCAGCAGTGAGAACACGGCGGGTTTATTTGGCTACACCTTC
cdr3_aa: CASSENTAGLFGYTF

clone_size: .
j_call: TRBJ1-1
v_call: TRBV5-1
d_call: .
cdr3_nt: TGCGCCAGCCACGCTAGTGCAGGGATGAACACTGAAGCTTTCTTT
cdr3_aa: CASHASAGMNTEAFF

clone_size: .
j_call: TRBJ1-6
v_call: TRBV18
d_call: .
cdr3_nt: TGTGCCAGCTCACCACCGGAGGGGAATTCACCCCTCCACTTT
cdr3_aa: CASSPPEGNSPLHF